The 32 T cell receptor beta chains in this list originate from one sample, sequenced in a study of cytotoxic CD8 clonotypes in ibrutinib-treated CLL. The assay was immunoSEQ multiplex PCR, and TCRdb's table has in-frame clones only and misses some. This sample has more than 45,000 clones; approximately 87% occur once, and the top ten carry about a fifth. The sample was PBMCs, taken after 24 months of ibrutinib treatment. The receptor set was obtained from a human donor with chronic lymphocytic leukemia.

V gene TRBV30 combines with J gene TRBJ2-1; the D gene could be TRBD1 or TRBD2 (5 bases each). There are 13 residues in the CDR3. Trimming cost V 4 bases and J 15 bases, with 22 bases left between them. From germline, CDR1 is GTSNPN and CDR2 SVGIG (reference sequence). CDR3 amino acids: CAWTPGAQEGAFF. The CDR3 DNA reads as TGTGCCTGGACCCCCGGGGCCCAAGAGGGTGCGTTCTTC.

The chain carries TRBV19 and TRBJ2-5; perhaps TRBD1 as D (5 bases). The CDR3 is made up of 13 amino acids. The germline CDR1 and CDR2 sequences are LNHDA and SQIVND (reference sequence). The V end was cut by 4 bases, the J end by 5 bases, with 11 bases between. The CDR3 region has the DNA TGTGCCAGTAGTACCAGGGTATTGGAGACCCAGTACTTC. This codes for CASSTRVLETQYF.

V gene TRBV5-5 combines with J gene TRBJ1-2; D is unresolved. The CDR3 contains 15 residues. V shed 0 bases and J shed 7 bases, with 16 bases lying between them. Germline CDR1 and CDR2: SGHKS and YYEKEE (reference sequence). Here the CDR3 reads CASSLVLRADAGYTF. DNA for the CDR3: TGTGCCAGCAGCTTGGTCCTAAGGGCCGATGCTGGCTACACCTTC.

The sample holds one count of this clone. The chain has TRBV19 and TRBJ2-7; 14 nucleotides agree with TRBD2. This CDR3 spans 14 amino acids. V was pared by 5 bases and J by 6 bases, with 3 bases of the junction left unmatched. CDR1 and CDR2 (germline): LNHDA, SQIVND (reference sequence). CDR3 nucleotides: TGTGCCAGTAGTTGGACTAGCGGGGGGTCCGAGCAGTACTTC. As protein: CASSWTSGGSEQYF. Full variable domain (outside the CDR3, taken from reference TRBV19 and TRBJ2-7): DGGITQSPKYLFRKEGQNVTLSCEQNLNHDAMYWYRQDPGQGLRLIYYSQIVNDFQKGDIAEGYSVSREKKESFPLTVTSAQKNPTAFYLCASSWTSGGSEQYFGPGTRLTVT.

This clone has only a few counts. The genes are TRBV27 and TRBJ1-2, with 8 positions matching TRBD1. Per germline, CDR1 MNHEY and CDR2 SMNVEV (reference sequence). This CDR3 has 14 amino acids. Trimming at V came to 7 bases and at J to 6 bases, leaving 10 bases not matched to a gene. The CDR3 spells CASKRDQGANGYTF. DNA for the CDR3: TGTGCCAGCAAAAGGGATCAGGGGGCCAATGGCTACACCTTC.

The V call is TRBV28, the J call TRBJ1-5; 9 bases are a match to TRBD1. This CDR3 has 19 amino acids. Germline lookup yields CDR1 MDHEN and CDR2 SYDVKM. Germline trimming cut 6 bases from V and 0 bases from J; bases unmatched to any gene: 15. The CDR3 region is CASRYFRDRARDSNQPQHF. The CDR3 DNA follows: TGTGCCAGCAGGTACTTCCGGGACAGGGCTCGGGATAGCAATCAGCCCCAGCATTTT.

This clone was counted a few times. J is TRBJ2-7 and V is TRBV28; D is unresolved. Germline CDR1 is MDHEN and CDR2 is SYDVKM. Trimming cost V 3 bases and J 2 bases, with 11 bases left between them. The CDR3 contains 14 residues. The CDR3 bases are TGTGCCAGCAGTTTCCCGGGTTCAACCTACGAGCAGTACTTC. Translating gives CASSFPGSTYEQYF.

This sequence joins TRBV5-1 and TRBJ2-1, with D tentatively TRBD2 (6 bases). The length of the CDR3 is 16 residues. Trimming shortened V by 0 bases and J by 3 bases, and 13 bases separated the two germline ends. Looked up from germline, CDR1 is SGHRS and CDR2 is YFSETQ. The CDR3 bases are TGCGCCAGCAGCTTGGGGGGCGGGAAGGGCTACAATGAGCAGTTCTTC. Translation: CASSLGGGKGYNEQFF.

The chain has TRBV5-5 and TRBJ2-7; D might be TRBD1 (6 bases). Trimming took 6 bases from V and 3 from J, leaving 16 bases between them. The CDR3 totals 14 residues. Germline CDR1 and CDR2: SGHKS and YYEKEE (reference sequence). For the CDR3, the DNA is TGTGCCAGCATCCAGGGGCTCTCCCTCTACGAGCAGTACTTC. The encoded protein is CASIQGLSLYEQYF.

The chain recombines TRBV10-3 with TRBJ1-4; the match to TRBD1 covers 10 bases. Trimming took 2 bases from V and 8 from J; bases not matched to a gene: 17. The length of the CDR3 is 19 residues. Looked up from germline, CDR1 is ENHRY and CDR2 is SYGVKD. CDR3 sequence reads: CAISEKTTGGEWGSEKLFF. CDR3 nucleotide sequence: TGTGCCATCAGTGAGAAGACGACAGGGGGCGAATGGGGTAGCGAAAAACTGTTTTTT.

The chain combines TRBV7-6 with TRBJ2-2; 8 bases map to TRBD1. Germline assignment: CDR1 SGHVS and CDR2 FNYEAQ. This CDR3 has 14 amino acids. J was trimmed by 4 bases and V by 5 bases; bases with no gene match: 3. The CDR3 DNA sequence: TGTGCCAGCAGCGCTACAGGGGGCACCGGGGAGCTGTTTTTT. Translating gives CASSATGGTGELFF.

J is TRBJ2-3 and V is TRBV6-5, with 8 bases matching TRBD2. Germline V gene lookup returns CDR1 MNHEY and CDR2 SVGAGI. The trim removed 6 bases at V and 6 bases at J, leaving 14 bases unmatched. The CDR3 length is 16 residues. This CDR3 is CASSYRGGLTGDTQYF. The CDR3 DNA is TGTGCCAGCAGCTACCGGGGGGGACTGACAGGCGATACGCAGTATTTT.

The CDR3 DNA reads as TGCGCCAGCAGCTTGGCGGCGGACAATGAGCAGTTCTTC. Protein product: CASSLAADNEQFF. V and J are TRBV5-1 and TRBJ2-1; D ambiguous. The CDR3 is 13 amino acids. Per the germline V gene, CDR1 is SGHRS and CDR2 is YFSETQ. V lost 0 bases to trimming and J lost 5 bases, with 6 bases between them.

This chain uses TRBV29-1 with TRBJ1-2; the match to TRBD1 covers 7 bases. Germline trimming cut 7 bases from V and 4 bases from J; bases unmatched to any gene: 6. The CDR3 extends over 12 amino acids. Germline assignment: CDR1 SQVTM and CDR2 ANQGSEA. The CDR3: CSAQTGIYGYTF. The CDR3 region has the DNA TGCAGCGCCCAGACAGGGATCTATGGCTACACCTTC.

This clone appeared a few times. CDR3 residues: CASSPGRTAVKNIQYF. The CDR3 bases are TGTGCCAGTAGTCCCGGACGGACAGCGGTCAAAAACATTCAGTACTTC. The rearrangement links TRBV19 to TRBJ2-4, with D perhaps TRBD1 (6 bases). The CDR3 has 16 amino acids. V shed 5 bases and J shed 3 bases, with 17 bases lying between them. Per the germline V gene, CDR1 is LNHDA and CDR2 is SQIVND (reference sequence).

CDR3 loop: CASSQREPSTDTQYF. The DNA of the CDR3 is TGTGCCAGCAGTCAGCGGGAGCCCTCCACAGATACGCAGTATTTT. The chain is built from TRBV6-5 and TRBJ2-3, with 8 positions matching TRBD2. Germline V gene sequence: CDR1 MNHEY, CDR2 SVGAGI. V lost 5 bases to trimming and J lost 2 bases; unmatched junction nucleotides: 6. The CDR3 consists of 15 residues.

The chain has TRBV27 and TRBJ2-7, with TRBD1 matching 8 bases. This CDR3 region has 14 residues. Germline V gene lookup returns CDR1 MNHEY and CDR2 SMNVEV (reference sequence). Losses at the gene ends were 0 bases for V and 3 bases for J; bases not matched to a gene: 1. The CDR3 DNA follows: TGTGCCAGCAGTTTATCGGACAGGGTCTACGAGCAGTACTTC. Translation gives CASSLSDRVYEQYF.

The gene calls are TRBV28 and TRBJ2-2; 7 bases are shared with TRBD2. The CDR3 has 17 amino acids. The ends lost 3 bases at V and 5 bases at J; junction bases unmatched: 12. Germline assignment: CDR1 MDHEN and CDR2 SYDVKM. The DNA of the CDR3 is TGTGCCAGCAGTTTTTCGGGGGGAGGGAGGAATACCGGGGAGCTGTTTTTT. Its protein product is CASSFSGGGRNTGELFF.

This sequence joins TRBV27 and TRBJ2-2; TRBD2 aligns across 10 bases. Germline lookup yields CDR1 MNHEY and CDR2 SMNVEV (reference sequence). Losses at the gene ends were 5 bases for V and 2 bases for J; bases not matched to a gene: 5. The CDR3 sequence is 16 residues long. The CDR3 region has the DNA TGTGCCAGCAGTGAGAGCGGGAGGGCCAACACCGGGGAGCTGTTTTTT. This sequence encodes CASSESGRANTGELFF.

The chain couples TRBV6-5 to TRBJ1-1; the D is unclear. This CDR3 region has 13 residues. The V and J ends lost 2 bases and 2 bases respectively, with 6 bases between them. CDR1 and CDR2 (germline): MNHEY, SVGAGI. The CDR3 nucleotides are TGTGCCAGCAGTTACGGAAGAAACACTGAAGCTTTCTTT. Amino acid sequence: CASSYGRNTEAFF.

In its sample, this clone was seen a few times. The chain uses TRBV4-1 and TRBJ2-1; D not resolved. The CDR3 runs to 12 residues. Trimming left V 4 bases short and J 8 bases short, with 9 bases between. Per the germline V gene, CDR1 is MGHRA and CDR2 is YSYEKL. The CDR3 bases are TGCGCCAGCAGCCGGTCGTGGGATGAGCAGTTCTTC. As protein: CASSRSWDEQFF.

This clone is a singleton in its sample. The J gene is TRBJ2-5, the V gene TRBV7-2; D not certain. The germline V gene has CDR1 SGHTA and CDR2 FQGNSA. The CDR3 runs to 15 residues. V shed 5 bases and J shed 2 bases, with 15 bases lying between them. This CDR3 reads CASSPEWAAQETQYF. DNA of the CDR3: TGTGCCAGCAGCCCTGAGTGGGCGGCTCAAGAGACCCAGTACTTC.

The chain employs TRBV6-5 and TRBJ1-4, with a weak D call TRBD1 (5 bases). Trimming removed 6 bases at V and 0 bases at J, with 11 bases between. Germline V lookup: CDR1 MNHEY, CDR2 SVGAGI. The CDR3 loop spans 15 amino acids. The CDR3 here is CASRGAEPTNEKLFF. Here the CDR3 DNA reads TGTGCCAGCAGAGGGGCAGAACCAACTAATGAAAAACTGTTTTTT.

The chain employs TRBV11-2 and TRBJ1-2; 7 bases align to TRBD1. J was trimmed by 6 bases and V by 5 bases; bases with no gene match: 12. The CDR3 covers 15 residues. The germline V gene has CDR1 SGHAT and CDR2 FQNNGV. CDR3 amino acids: CASSATGLRGDGYTF. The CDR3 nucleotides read TGTGCCAGCAGCGCAACGGGACTCAGGGGGGATGGCTACACCTTC.

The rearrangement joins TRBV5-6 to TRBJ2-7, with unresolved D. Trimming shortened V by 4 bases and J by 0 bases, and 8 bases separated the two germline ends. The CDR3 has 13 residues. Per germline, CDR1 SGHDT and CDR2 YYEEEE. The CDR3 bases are TGTGCCAGCAGCCTGCCGCCCTCCTACGAGCAGTACTTC. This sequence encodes CASSLPPSYEQYF.

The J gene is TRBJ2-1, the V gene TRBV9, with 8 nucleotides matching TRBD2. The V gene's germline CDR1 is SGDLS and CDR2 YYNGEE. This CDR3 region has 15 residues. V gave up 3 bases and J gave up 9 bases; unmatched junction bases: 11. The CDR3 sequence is CASSGLAIGRGEQFF. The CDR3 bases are TGTGCCAGCAGCGGACTAGCGATTGGGAGGGGTGAGCAGTTCTTC. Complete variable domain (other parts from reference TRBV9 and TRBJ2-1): DSGVTQTPKHLITATGQRVTLRCSPRSGDLSVYWYQQSLDQGLQFLIQYYNGEERAKGNILERFSAQQFPDLHSELNLSSLELGDSALYFCASSGLAIGRGEQFFGPGTRLTVL.

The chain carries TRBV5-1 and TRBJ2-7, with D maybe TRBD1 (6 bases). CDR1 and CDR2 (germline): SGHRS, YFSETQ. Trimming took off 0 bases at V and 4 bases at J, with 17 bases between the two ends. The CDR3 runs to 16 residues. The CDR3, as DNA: TGCGCCAGCAGCTTGGAACGTGGACAGCTTTCGTACGAGCAGTACTTC. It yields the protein CASSLERGQLSYEQYF.

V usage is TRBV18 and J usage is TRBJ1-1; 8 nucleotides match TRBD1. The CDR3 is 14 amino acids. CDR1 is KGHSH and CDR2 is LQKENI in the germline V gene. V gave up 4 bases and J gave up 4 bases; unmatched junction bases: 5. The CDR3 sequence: CASSHPRGPTEAFF. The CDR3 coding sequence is TGTGCCAGCTCACACCCCAGGGGGCCCACTGAAGCTTTCTTT.

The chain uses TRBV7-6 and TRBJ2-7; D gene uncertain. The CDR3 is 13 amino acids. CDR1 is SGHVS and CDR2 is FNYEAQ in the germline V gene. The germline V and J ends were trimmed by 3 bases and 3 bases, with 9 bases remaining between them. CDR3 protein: CASSFGESYEQYF. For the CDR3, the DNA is TGTGCCAGCAGCTTCGGAGAGAGCTACGAGCAGTACTTC.

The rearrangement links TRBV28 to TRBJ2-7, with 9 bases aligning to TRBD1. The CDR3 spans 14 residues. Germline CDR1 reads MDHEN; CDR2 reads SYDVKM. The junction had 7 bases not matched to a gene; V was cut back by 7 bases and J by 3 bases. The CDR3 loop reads CASNSGQGLYEQYF. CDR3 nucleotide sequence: TGTGCCAGCAATTCCGGACAGGGGCTCTACGAGCAGTACTTC.

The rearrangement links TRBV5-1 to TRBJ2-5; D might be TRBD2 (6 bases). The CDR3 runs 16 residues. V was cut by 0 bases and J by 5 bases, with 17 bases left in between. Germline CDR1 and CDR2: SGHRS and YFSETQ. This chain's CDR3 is CASSLESGSLSETQYF. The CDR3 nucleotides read TGCGCCAGCAGCTTGGAATCCGGGAGCCTCTCGGAGACCCAGTACTTC.

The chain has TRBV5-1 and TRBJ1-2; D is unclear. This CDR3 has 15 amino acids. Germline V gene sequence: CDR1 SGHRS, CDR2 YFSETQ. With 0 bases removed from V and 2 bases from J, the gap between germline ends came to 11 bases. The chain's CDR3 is CASSLGSVENYGYTF. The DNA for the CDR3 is TGCGCCAGCAGCTTGGGGTCAGTCGAAAACTATGGCTACACCTTC.